The rows below give T cell receptor beta chains drawn from one sample of a study of identical twins. Each CDR3 protein is one row after TCRdb ran MiXCR on the 5' RACE reads. The sample consists of some 660,000 distinct CDR3 sequences, more than 6.5% of them appearing once. The sample was also reused in another study, on yellow fever vaccine responses in identical twins.

The sequencing sample was made of PBMCs. These receptor sequences come from a woman between 18 and 29 years old in good health. Both conserved end residues are part of each CDR3. Fields, in order: J gene, V gene, clone size, D gene, CDR3 DNA, CDR3 protein. D genes are given only for firm matches. Some rows have no size entry. The others give once, few or many, or a class for an expanded clone.

j_gene: TRBJ2-3; v_gene: TRBV20-1; abundance: few; d_gene: TRBD2; CDR3nt: TGCAGTGCTGACTCCCTAGCGGGGCGGGTTCCTAGCACAGATACGCAGTATTTT; CDR3aa: CSADSLAGRVPSTDTQYF
j_gene: TRBJ2-1; v_gene: TRBV29-1; abundance: few; d_gene: TRBD2; CDR3nt: TGCAGCGTTGATAGTACTAGCGGGGGGTCAGAGTTCTTC; CDR3aa: CSVDSTSGGSEFF
j_gene: TRBJ2-7; v_gene: TRBV7-2; abundance: .; d_gene: .; CDR3nt: TGTGCCAGCAGCTGGGGGGGACACCTCTCCTACGAGCAGTACTTC; CDR3aa: CASSWGGHLSYEQYF
j_gene: TRBJ2-1; v_gene: TRBV2; abundance: many; d_gene: TRBD1; CDR3nt: TGTGCCAGCAGTGAGGACAGGGTCACTGAGCAGTTCTTC; CDR3aa: CASSEDRVTEQFF
j_gene: TRBJ2-2; v_gene: TRBV7-9; abundance: many; d_gene: .; CDR3nt: TGTGCCAGCAGCTTCTGGGTGGGACTTAACACCGGGGAGCTGTTTTTT; CDR3aa: CASSFWVGLNTGELFF
j_gene: TRBJ2-3; v_gene: TRBV20-1; abundance: many; d_gene: .; CDR3nt: TGCAGTGCAAAAGTCGGGACTAGCACAGATACGCAGTATTTT; CDR3aa: CSAKVGTSTDTQYF
j_gene: TRBJ2-7; v_gene: TRBV11-2; abundance: few; d_gene: .; CDR3nt: TGTGCCAGCAGCTCACCGACCGGGACGAAGGAAATTAGGAGCTCCTACGAGCAGTACTTC; CDR3aa: CASSSPTGTKEIRSSYEQYF
j_gene: TRBJ2-5; v_gene: TRBV12-3/TRBV12-4; abundance: many; d_gene: .; CDR3nt: TGTGCCAGCAGTGCGGGACTCGCCCCGGGAGAGACCCAGTACTTC; CDR3aa: CASSAGLAPGETQYF
j_gene: TRBJ2-1; v_gene: TRBV5-1; abundance: many; d_gene: .; CDR3nt: TGCGCCAGCAGCTTGGAACCCGGGATAAGATACAATGAGCAGTTCTTC; CDR3aa: CASSLEPGIRYNEQFF
j_gene: TRBJ2-1; v_gene: TRBV7-6; abundance: few; d_gene: .; CDR3nt: TGTGCCAGCAGCTTAGTGGGCGGGACCACCTACAATGAGCAGTTCTTC; CDR3aa: CASSLVGGTTYNEQFF
j_gene: TRBJ1-6; v_gene: TRBV12-3/TRBV12-4; abundance: many; d_gene: .; CDR3nt: TGTGCCAGCAGTATACAGGGTAGCAATTCACCCCTCCACTTT; CDR3aa: CASSIQGSNSPLHF
j_gene: TRBJ2-2; v_gene: TRBV12-3/TRBV12-4; abundance: many; d_gene: TRBD2; CDR3nt: TGTGCCAGCAGACCCAGCGGGGGAAACACCGGGGAGCTGTTTTTT; CDR3aa: CASRPSGGNTGELFF
j_gene: TRBJ2-5; v_gene: TRBV4-3; abundance: .; d_gene: TRBD2; CDR3nt: TGCGCCAGCAGCCAAGATACGGGGGGACGGGAGACCCAGTACTTC; CDR3aa: CASSQDTGGRETQYF
j_gene: TRBJ2-3; v_gene: TRBV2; abundance: .; d_gene: TRBD2; CDR3nt: TGTGCCCTCACCTATTCCTGGACTAGCGGGAGGGCCGGCACAGATACGCAGTATTTT; CDR3aa: CALTYSWTSGRAGTDTQYF
j_gene: TRBJ2-3; v_gene: TRBV7-2; abundance: few; d_gene: TRBD1; CDR3nt: TGTGCCAGCAGCTTAATGGGACAGGGGAAGACAGATACGCAGTATTTT; CDR3aa: CASSLMGQGKTDTQYF
j_gene: TRBJ2-3; v_gene: TRBV20-1; abundance: few; d_gene: .; CDR3nt: TGCAGTGCTAGTGACCCTCGCCTGGGGGATACGCAGTATTTT; CDR3aa: CSASDPRLGDTQYF
j_gene: TRBJ2-7; v_gene: TRBV5-1; abundance: .; d_gene: .; CDR3nt: TGCGCCAGCAGCCGAATATCGGACACCTCCTACGAGCAGTACTTC; CDR3aa: CASSRISDTSYEQYF
j_gene: TRBJ2-7; v_gene: TRBV6-5; abundance: few; d_gene: TRBD2; CDR3nt: TGTGCCAGCAGTTACAGGGCTAGCGGTTACGAGCAGTACTTC; CDR3aa: CASSYRASGYEQYF